A single TCR beta chain is shown here with its context. Antigen: not known. Adults of Caucasian background living in Nashville, Tennessee made up all donors. This sample is drawn from a study of shared clonotypes between healthy human individuals. General study results and limits: The naive CD4 repertoires of a few donors were compared, and 5% to 6.5% of clonotypes were shared. Memory subsets generally showed lower estimated richness than naive subsets.

Repertoires were generated with immunoSEQ multiplex PCR, while TCRdb's copy carries only in-frame clones and drops some. This table has roughly 2 million clones, 85% to 95% appearing once. In germline, CDR1 is LNHNV, CDR2 YYDKDF (reference sequence). The CDR3 extends over 12 amino acids. Deletions cut 4 bases from V and 3 bases from J, with 7 bases between. The TCR originated in a young man in good health. The chain links TRBV15 to TRBJ2-7; a possible D gene is TRBD2 (6 bases). Sequenced: naive CD4+ T cells sorted from blood. Subset in this sample: CD45RA+ positively selected. The CDR3 DNA sequence: TGTGCCACCAGCATCGGGAGCTACGAGCAGTACTTC. The encoded protein is CATSIGSYEQYF.